This TCR beta chain was obtained from a study of blood T cells in healthy people across ages. The CDR3 is 15 amino acids. A second roughly 6 to 12 cycle PCR used barcoded and J-beta primers. Each cDNA molecule was tagged by a template-switch adaptor with 12 random nucleotides. Each CDR3 protein is one row after TCRdb ran MiXCR on the 5' RACE reads. The top ten hold 15% to 17% of the sample, which has approximately 680,000 distinct CDR3 sequences, 32% seen once. The sequenced sample was blood. The rearrangement links TRBV12-3 or TRBV12-4 to TRBJ2-5; 8 bases are shared with TRBD1. The last part of the DNA fits TRBJ2-7 better; the J call may be wrong. The TCR originated in a woman aged 80 or older in good health. Written as DNA, the CDR3 is TGTGCCAGCAGTGCCGCCAGGGGGCTTGGCTACGAGCAGTACTTC. Translated, it gives CASSAARGLGYEQYF.